This TCR beta chain was sequenced during a study of blood T cells in healthy people across ages. Study-wide findings and caveats: In these data, TCR beta diversity tracked strongly with naive T cell percentage.

About this clonotype itself: Its specificity is unknown.

A second PCR, run for roughly 7 to 11 cycles, used a sample-barcoded 5' primer plus a J-beta primer mix. Every cDNA was tagged by a template-switch adaptor with 12 random nucleotides. Paired-end reads containing CDR3 totaled no fewer than 3 million for each sample. TCRdb recomputed calls from the 5' RACE reads with MiXCR, one row per CDR3 protein. Here the sample spans some 1.8 million distinct CDR3 sequences, more than 35% being singletons. J gave up 4 bases and V 3 bases, and 6 bases lay outside the gene matches. Germline V CDR1 and CDR2: SGHTA, FQGNSA. The CDR3 extends over 15 amino acids. Sequenced material: blood. The J gene is TRBJ2-1, the V gene TRBV7-2; 7 bases are a match to TRBD2. This clonotype was sampled from a human donor in good health. In nucleotides, the CDR3 is TGTGCCAGCAGCTTTGGGACTAACCCATACAATGAGCAGTTCTTC. This codes for CASSFGTNPYNEQFF.